These 20 T cell receptor beta chains came from one sample sequenced in a study of a mutant IDH1 vaccine in newly diagnosed glioma. Their antigens remain unidentified. Method: immunoSEQ multiplex PCR; TCRdb's copy keeps in-frame clones and lacks some. The sample has tens of thousands of clones, roughly 92% seen once; the top ten hold around 2%. Noted time point: week 35, safety follow-up. Every single dose of the vaccine, 300 ug of mutant IDH1 20-mer peptide, came with topical imiquimod. The specimen was PBMCs, collected from a glioma patient whose treatment included an IDH1 peptide vaccine. These TCRs come from a man aged 45-60 years with glioma.

The genes are TRBV19 and TRBJ2-1, with D tentatively TRBD1 or TRBD2 (7 bases each). Germline V gives CDR1 LNHDA, CDR2 SQIVND (reference sequence). The length of the CDR3 is 16 residues. V was clipped by 1 base and J by 7 bases, with 17 bases between them. CDR3: CASSIGTGVGGNEQFF. DNA of the CDR3: TGTGCCAGTAGTATAGGCACAGGGGTGGGGGGGAATGAGCAGTTCTTC.

The rearrangement joins TRBV5-4 to TRBJ2-1, with 7 bases matching TRBD1. The CDR3 is 13 residues long. Germline trimming cut 7 bases from V and 5 bases from J; bases unmatched to any gene: 6. Germline loops: CDR1 SGHNT, CDR2 YYREEE (reference sequence). Here the CDR3 reads CASARTGDNEQFF. DNA for the CDR3: TGTGCCAGCGCCAGGACAGGCGACAATGAGCAGTTCTTC. Full variable domain (missing parts from reference TRBV5-4 and TRBJ2-1): ETGVTQSPTHLIKTRGQQVTLRCSSQSGHNTVSWYQQALGQGPQFIFQYYREEENGRGNFPPRFSGLQFPNYSSELNVNALELDDSALYLCASARTGDNEQFFGPGTRLTVL.

The J gene is TRBJ2-7, the V gene TRBV6-5, with D possibly TRBD1 on 5 matching bases. The CDR3 is 12 residues long. Per the germline V gene, CDR1 is MNHEY and CDR2 is SVGAGI. The germline V and J ends were trimmed by 6 bases and 5 bases, with 11 bases remaining between them. The CDR3 protein is CASSPQGNEQYF. CDR3 nucleotides: TGTGCCAGCAGCCCTCAGGGAAACGAGCAGTACTTC.

The chain carries TRBV7-2 and TRBJ2-1; D remains ambiguous. V lost 4 bases and J lost 0, with 10 bases in between. Germline V gene lookup returns CDR1 SGHTA and CDR2 FQGNSA. The CDR3 length is 15 residues. This CDR3 is CASSSTASSYNEQFF. CDR3 in DNA: TGTGCCAGCAGCTCTACGGCCAGCTCCTACAATGAGCAGTTCTTC.

This chain uses TRBV10-3 with TRBJ2-7; D unclear. CDR3 length equals 12 residues. With 0 bases removed from V and 5 bases from J, the gap between germline ends came to 5 bases. Germline CDR1 is ENHRY and CDR2 is SYGVKD. The CDR3 nucleotides are TGTGCCATCAGTGAGTCCTTCGACGAGCAGTACTTC. Its translation is CAISESFDEQYF.

The chain links TRBV11-2 to TRBJ2-4; the match to TRBD2 covers 9 bases. The V segment lost 6 bases and the J segment 4 bases; nucleotides outside the gene matches: 10. Per the germline V gene, CDR1 is SGHAT and CDR2 is FQNNGV. The CDR3 is made up of 16 amino acids. CDR3 amino acids: CASSQRLAGPKNIQYF. For the CDR3, the DNA is TGTGCCAGCAGTCAGAGGCTAGCGGGACCAAAAAACATTCAGTACTTC.

This chain links TRBV27 with TRBJ1-5, with TRBD1 matching over 11 bases. Germline V CDR1 and CDR2: MNHEY, SMNVEV (reference sequence). V lost 1 base, J lost 5 bases, and 13 bases stayed unmatched. The CDR3 totals 19 residues. The CDR3 bases are TGTGCCAGCAGTTTATGGTCCCCTGGGACAGGGGGAAAGGATCAGCCCCAGCATTTT. Protein: CASSLWSPGTGGKDQPQHF.

This rearrangement joins TRBV2 to TRBJ1-2; 8 positions agree with TRBD1. This CDR3 contains 14 residues. Germline-derived CDR1 and CDR2 are SNHLY and FYNNEI. V shed 5 bases and J 0 bases; nucleotides not matched to a gene: 2. CDR3 DNA: TGTGCCAGCAGTAAACAGGGGGCTAACTATGGCTACACCTTC. This translates into CASSKQGANYGYTF.

As DNA, the CDR3 is TGTGCCAGCAGCCAAGAAGGGGGCAGAGCTTATGGCTACACCTTC. This translates into CASSQEGGRAYGYTF. The V call is TRBV14, the J call TRBJ1-2; 7 bases are shared with TRBD1. The CDR3 runs to 15 residues. J was trimmed by 5 bases and V by 0 bases; bases with no gene match: 6. Germline values: CDR1 SGHDN, CDR2 FVKESK.

The rearrangement links TRBV27 to TRBJ2-4; D remains unclear. Germline CDR1 reads MNHEY; CDR2 reads SMNVEV (reference sequence). This CDR3 is built from 18 residues. The germline V and J ends were trimmed by 6 bases and 2 bases, with 23 bases remaining between them. The CDR3 DNA is TGTGCCAGCAGCTCTATCGACCGAATCTTCTTAACCAAAAACATTCAGTACTTC. It translates to CASSSIDRIFLTKNIQYF.

This clone was observed a handful of times. The CDR3 DNA sequence: TGCAGCGTTGAGGCAACGGGCGGGGGGGCGGCCGGGGAGCTGTTTTTT. Translating gives CSVEATGGGAAGELFF. The chain is built from TRBV29-1 and TRBJ2-2, with TRBD2 identical over 9 bases. The CDR3 extends over 16 amino acids. V was clipped by 3 bases and J by 6 bases; unmatched bases: 11. Germline V gene sequence: CDR1 SQVTM, CDR2 ANQGSEA.

The rearrangement joins TRBV16 to TRBJ2-6, with D perhaps TRBD1 (5 bases). This CDR3 has 17 residues. V lost 3 bases and J 3 bases, leaving 15 bases between the germline ends. Germline CDR1 is KGHSY and CDR2 is FQNENV. For the CDR3, the DNA is TGTGCCAGCAGCCACACAATCTCACAGGTTGGGGCCAACGTCCTGACTTTC. It encodes CASSHTISQVGANVLTF.

The rearrangement joins TRBV6-4 to TRBJ2-3; D gene uncertain. The CDR3 is 13 residues long. V was clipped by 4 bases and J by 0 bases, with 5 bases between them. Germline loops: CDR1 MRHNA, CDR2 SNTAGT. As DNA, the CDR3 is TGTGCCAGCAGTGTAGGCAGCACAGATACGCAGTATTTT. Its translation is CASSVGSTDTQYF.

The chain joins TRBV14 to TRBJ1-1; 10 bases are shared with TRBD1. Trimming removed 2 bases from V and 5 bases from J; junction bases left unmatched: 5. The CDR3 is made up of 15 amino acids. In germline, CDR1 is SGHDN, CDR2 FVKESK. CDR3 sequence reads: CASSQHGQGGTEAFF. The CDR3 nucleotides read TGTGCCAGCAGCCAACACGGACAGGGGGGAACTGAAGCTTTCTTT.

V is TRBV30 and J is TRBJ2-7; TRBD2 might be the D (6 bases). Germline CDR1 and CDR2: GTSNPN and SVGIG (reference sequence). CDR3 size: 15 residues. V was cut by 2 bases and J by 2 bases, with 16 bases left in between. CDR3 residues: CAWSPPGAAPYEQYF. The CDR3 DNA is TGTGCCTGGAGTCCCCCGGGAGCAGCCCCCTACGAGCAGTACTTC.

The chain combines TRBV6-6 with TRBJ2-4, with 7 positions matching TRBD1. This CDR3 contains 15 residues. Germline CDR1 is MNHNY and CDR2 is SVGAGI (reference sequence). Trimming took 6 bases from V and 7 from J; bases not matched to a gene: 12. CDR3 sequence reads: CASSRTGVDRNIQYF. CDR3 coding DNA: TGTGCCAGCAGCCGGACAGGTGTGGATCGCAACATTCAGTACTTC.

The gene calls are TRBV28 and TRBJ2-7; 7 bases are shared with TRBD1. J lost 3 bases, V lost 3 bases, and 17 bases had no gene match. Germline loops: CDR1 MDHEN, CDR2 SYDVKM. The CDR3 has 18 amino acids. The CDR3 reads CASSFSFSSTGSDYEQYF. The CDR3 nucleotides are TGTGCCAGCAGTTTTTCGTTTTCGTCGACAGGGAGCGACTACGAGCAGTACTTC.

V and J are TRBV5-1 and TRBJ2-2; TRBD1 is a possible D gene (6 bases). V was clipped by 6 bases and J by 0 bases, with 18 bases between them. The CDR3 has 17 amino acids. Germline loops: CDR1 SGHRS, CDR2 YFSETQ. The CDR3 DNA reads as TGCGCCAGCATTGGTGGAGTAGGGACACCGAACACCGGGGAGCTGTTTTTT. As protein: CASIGGVGTPNTGELFF.

CDR3 protein: CATTRTGGALSSYNSPLHF. The CDR3 DNA sequence: TGTGCCACCACAAGGACAGGGGGGGCCTTAAGCTCCTATAATTCACCCCTCCACTTT. The chain carries TRBV7-8 and TRBJ1-6; 10 bases align to TRBD1. This CDR3 has 19 residues. CDR1 is SGHVS, CDR2 FQNEAQ, per germline. The ends lost 10 bases at V and 0 bases at J; junction bases unmatched: 15.

This chain connects TRBV7-9 to TRBJ1-4; D is perhaps TRBD1 (5 bases). The V and J ends lost 4 bases and 8 bases respectively, with 11 bases between them. CDR3 size: 13 residues. In germline, CDR1 is SEHNR, CDR2 FQNEAQ (reference sequence). The CDR3 loop reads CASSSRVGEKLFF. The CDR3 coding sequence is TGTGCCAGCAGCTCCAGGGTGGGAGAAAAACTGTTTTTT.